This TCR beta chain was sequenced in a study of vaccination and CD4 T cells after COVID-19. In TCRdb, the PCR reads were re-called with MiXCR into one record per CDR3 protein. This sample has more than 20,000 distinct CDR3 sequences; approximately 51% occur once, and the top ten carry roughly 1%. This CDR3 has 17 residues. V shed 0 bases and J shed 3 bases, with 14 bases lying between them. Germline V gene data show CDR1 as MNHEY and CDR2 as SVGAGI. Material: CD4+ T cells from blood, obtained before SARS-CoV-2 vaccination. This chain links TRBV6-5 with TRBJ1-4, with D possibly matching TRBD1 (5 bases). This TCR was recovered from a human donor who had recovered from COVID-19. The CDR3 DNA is TGTGCCAGCAGTTACTCGAGATGGGGCAACCCTAATGAAAAACTGTTTTTT. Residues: CASSYSRWGNPNEKLFF.